This T cell receptor beta chain derives from a study of regulatory T cells in long-lasting Graves disease. Trimming cost V 7 bases and J 7 bases; bases outside gene matches: 8. The CDR3 extends over 14 amino acids. In germline, CDR1 is SNHLY, CDR2 FYNNEI. This clonotype was seen at least ten times. The antigen is not known. Time point denoted: newly diagnosed GD, antithyroid drugs for less than 3 months. PBMC RNA was the source of the TCR library. Study-wide results and caveats: The study found persistent patients shared more public clonotypes (roughly 2,800) than new patients (over 850).

Building the TCR beta libraries relied on iRepertoire HTBI primers, and CDR3 regions underwent Arm-PCR. TCRdb re-called the multiplex PCR reads through MiXCR, storing one row per CDR3 protein. This table has 500,000 or so distinct CDR3 sequences, more than 15% appearing once. This same sample was also taken into another study, of T cells in Graves' hyperthyroidism and ophthalmopathy. That source notes: Most thyroid clonotypes expanded above 0.001 appeared in blood too.

J is TRBJ2-2 and V is TRBV2; 8 nucleotides align to TRBD1. The receptor's source is a woman aged 35-65 years with Graves disease. The source material was peripheral blood mononuclear cells (PBMCs), sampled at new diagnosis, from a patient treated with antithyroid drugs. The CDR3 nucleotides read TGTGCCAGCACCCGGACAGGGAACTTCGGGGAGCTGTTTTTT. Protein sequence: CASTRTGNFGELFF.